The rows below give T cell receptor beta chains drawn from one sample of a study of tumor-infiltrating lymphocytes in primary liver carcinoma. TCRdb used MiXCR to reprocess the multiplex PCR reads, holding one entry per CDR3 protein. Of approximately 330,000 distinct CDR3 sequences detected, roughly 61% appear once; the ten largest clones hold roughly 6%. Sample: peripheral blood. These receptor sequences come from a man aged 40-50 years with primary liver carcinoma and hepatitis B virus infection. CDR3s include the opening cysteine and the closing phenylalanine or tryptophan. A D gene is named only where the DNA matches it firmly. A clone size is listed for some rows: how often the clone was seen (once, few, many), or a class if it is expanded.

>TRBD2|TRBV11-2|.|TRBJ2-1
CARTIGGVHREQFF
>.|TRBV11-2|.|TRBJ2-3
CASSTSGLCRDTQYF
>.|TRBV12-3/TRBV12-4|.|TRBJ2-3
CASMPGLGIDTQYF
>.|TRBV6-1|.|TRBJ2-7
CASSESPDGYEQYF
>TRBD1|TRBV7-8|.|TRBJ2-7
CASSLLAQGVSYKQYF
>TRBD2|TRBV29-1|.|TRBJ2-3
CSVGGLTSTNKQYF
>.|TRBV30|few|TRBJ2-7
CAWKPQGYEQYF
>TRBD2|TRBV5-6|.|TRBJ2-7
CTSSCMGPRMREVFCEQYF
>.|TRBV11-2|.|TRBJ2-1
CASSLDFSGVSDNDQFF
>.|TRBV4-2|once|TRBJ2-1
CASGLVHSDNEQFF
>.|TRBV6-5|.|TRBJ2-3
CASSSRSGRGTDTQYF
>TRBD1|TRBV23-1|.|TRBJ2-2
CASSGQGVFTGQLFF
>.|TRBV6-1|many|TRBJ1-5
CASNDTPEVWQPQHF
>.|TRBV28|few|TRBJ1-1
CASSSSSGRTSSGAEAFF
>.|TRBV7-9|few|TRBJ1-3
CASSPATGGGNTIYF
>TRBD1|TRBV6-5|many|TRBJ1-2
CASSYQAGGYGYTF
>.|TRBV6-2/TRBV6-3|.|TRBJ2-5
CAISYGTADQETQYF